Listed below are T cell receptor beta chains from one sample, sequenced in a study of shared clonotypes between healthy human individuals. TCRdb's copy holds only in-frame clones and misses some; the assay was immunoSEQ multiplex PCR. This table holds 2 million to 2.5 million clones, just over 90% found once. The sequencing sample was made of naive CD4+ T cells from PBMCs. These receptors were taken from a young man in good health. Some clones in this sample may be carry-over from other donors' samples. Both conserved end residues are part of each CDR3. Each record gives: V gene, clone size, D gene, J gene, CDR3 protein, CDR3 DNA. The D gene is left open where the match is weak. Where a row states a size, it is once, few, many or the class of an expanded clone; other rows omit it.

>TRBV6-5|NA|NA|TRBJ1-1
CASSPDPNTEAFF
TGTGCCAGCAGTCCAGATCCGAACACTGAAGCTTTCTTT
>TRBV9|once|TRBD1|TRBJ2-2
CASSARRDRNTGELFF
TGTGCCAGCAGCGCACGCCGGGACAGGAACACCGGGGAGCTGTTTTTT
>TRBV9|NA|TRBD2|TRBJ2-7
CASSVGLAGVSPSYEQYF
TGTGCCAGCAGCGTAGGACTAGCGGGAGTGAGCCCCTCCTACGAGCAGTACTTC
>TRBV5-6|NA|TRBD2|TRBJ2-7
CASSFFPGTSGYEQYF
TGTGCCAGCAGCTTTTTCCCCGGGACTAGCGGGTACGAGCAGTACTTC
>TRBV27|NA|TRBD1|TRBJ2-3
CASSARTGQYF
TGTGCCAGCAGTGCCAGGACAGGGCAGTATTTT
>TRBV5-1|NA|NA|TRBJ1-1
CASSLEGTPNTEAFF
TGCGCCAGCAGCTTGGAAGGGACACCGAACACTGAAGCTTTCTTT
>TRBV28|NA|TRBD1|TRBJ1-1
CASNGQGGNTEAFF
TGTGCCAGCAACGGACAGGGGGGGAACACTGAAGCTTTCTTT
>TRBV13|once|NA|TRBJ1-2
CASSLYGTANYGYTF
TGTGCCAGCAGCTTATATGGAACAGCGAACTATGGCTACACCTTC
>TRBV6-6|NA|NA|TRBJ1-4
CASSQGWALPNEKLFF
TGTGCCAGCAGTCAGGGGTGGGCTCTTCCTAATGAAAAACTGTTTTTT
>TRBV11-2|once|NA|TRBJ2-7
CASSQGGSGSYEQYF
TGTGCCAGCAGCCAGGGGGGTAGCGGCTCCTACGAGCAGTACTTC
>TRBV5-4|NA|NA|TRBJ1-1
CASSFRATRNTEAFF
TGTGCCAGCAGCTTTCGGGCAACACGAAACACTGAAGCTTTCTTT
>TRBV28|once|NA|TRBJ2-7
CASSASTITYEQYF
TGTGCCAGCAGTGCATCGACAATTACCTACGAGCAGTACTTC
>TRBV29-1|once|TRBD2|TRBJ2-5
CSALLAGGETQYF
TGCAGCGCTTTACTAGCGGGGGGGGAGACCCAGTACTTC
>TRBV6-6|NA|NA|TRBJ2-5
CASSLQGPVETQYF
TGTGCCAGCAGTTTACAGGGTCCGGTTGAGACCCAGTACTTC
>TRBV6-4|NA|NA|TRBJ2-3
CASSDRGAFTDTQYF
TGTGCCAGCAGTGACCGGGGGGCTTTCACAGATACGCAGTATTTT
>TRBV10-3|NA|TRBD2|TRBJ2-7
CAISGTSGTTYEQYF
TGTGCCATATCCGGGACTAGCGGGACTACCTACGAGCAGTACTTC
>TRBV7-9|NA|NA|TRBJ1-4
CASSLFVGAGRKTVF
TGTGCCAGCAGCTTATTTGTGGGGGCAGGGAGAAAAACTGTTTTT
>TRBV5-1|NA|NA|TRBJ2-7
CASSLLRSPRNEQYF
TGCGCCAGCAGCTTGTTACGGAGCCCTCGGAACGAGCAGTACTTC
>TRBV9|NA|TRBD1|TRBJ1-2
CASSSGTAVYGYTF
TGTGCCAGCAGCTCCGGGACAGCGGTCTATGGCTACACCTTC
>TRBV6-4|NA|TRBD2|TRBJ2-1
CASSDSTSGRVEQFF
TGTGCCAGCAGTGACTCGACTAGCGGGAGGGTTGAGCAGTTCTTC
>TRBV30|few|NA|TRBJ1-1
CAWSVTGTVNTEAFF
TGTGCCTGGAGTGTTACCGGGACGGTGAACACTGAAGCTTTCTTT
>TRBV27|NA|NA|TRBJ2-5
CASSFGPKETQYF
TGTGCCAGCAGTTTCGGACCAAAAGAGACCCAGTACTTC
>TRBV7-9|NA|NA|TRBJ1-4
CASSLASPTNEKLFF
TGTGCCAGCAGCTTAGCATCACCAACTAATGAAAAACTGTTTTTT
>TRBV27|NA|NA|TRBJ1-5
CASSLLGLHSNQPQHF
TGTGCCAGCAGTTTATTGGGACTCCACAGCAATCAGCCCCAGCATTTT
>TRBV30|NA|NA|TRBJ1-1
CAWSHDTWNTEAFF
TGTGCCTGGAGTCACGACACCTGGAACACTGAAGCTTTCTTT
>TRBV27|NA|TRBD1|TRBJ1-4
CASSFVGTGADINEKLFF
TGTGCCAGCAGTTTTGTAGGGACAGGGGCGGATATTAATGAAAAACTGTTTTTT
>TRBV27|NA|NA|TRBJ1-1
CASRLTDVNTEAFF
TGTGCCAGCAGGTTAACGGACGTGAACACTGAAGCTTTCTTT
>TRBV5-3|once|NA|TRBJ2-7
CARRSGRIGTYEQYF
TGTGCCAGAAGGAGCGGACGGATTGGGACCTACGAGCAGTACTTC
>TRBV11-3|NA|NA|TRBJ2-7
CASSLDLGEQYF
TGTGCCAGCAGCTTAGATCTAGGAGAGCAGTACTTC
>TRBV4-1|NA|NA|TRBJ1-4
CASSHHIIKAGEKLFF
TGCGCCAGCAGCCACCACATTATTAAGGCGGGTGAAAAACTGTTTTTT
>TRBV6-6|NA|NA|TRBJ2-7
CASSSLPRDSYEQYF
TGTGCCAGCAGTTCCCTACCTAGGGATTCCTACGAGCAGTACTTC
>TRBV28|NA|TRBD2|TRBJ2-1
CASSLPSGNSYNEQFF
TGTGCCAGCAGCCTGCCTAGCGGGAACTCCTACAATGAGCAGTTCTTC
>TRBV10-3|NA|NA|TRBJ2-7
CAISESVAAAYEQYF
TGTGCCATCAGTGAGTCGGTGGCAGCAGCCTACGAGCAGTACTTC
>TRBV11-2|NA|TRBD1|TRBJ2-7
CASSTVRDSSYEQYF
TGTGCCAGCAGCACCGTTCGGGACAGCTCCTACGAGCAGTACTTC
>TRBV5-1|NA|NA|TRBJ2-3
CASSPGRDTQYF
TGCGCCAGCAGCCCCGGACGAGATACGCAGTATTTT
>TRBV10-3|NA|NA|TRBJ2-5
CATKQTQAPETQYF
TGTGCCACCAAACAGACCCAGGCCCCAGAGACCCAGTACTTC
>TRBV11-2|NA|NA|TRBJ2-4
CASSTAGTPPNIQYF
TGTGCCAGCAGCACAGCCGGGACCCCCCCGAACATTCAGTACTTC
>TRBV4-1|NA|TRBD1|TRBJ2-7
CASSRTTGGSYEQYF
TGCGCCAGCAGCCGTACCACAGGGGGTTCCTACGAGCAGTACTTC
>TRBV4-1|NA|TRBD2|TRBJ2-7
CASSQEGGGRSGPTEQYF
TGCGCCAGCAGCCAAGAGGGGGGCGGGAGGTCAGGCCCTACCGAGCAGTACTTC
>TRBV6-5|NA|NA|TRBJ2-7
CASSYSGWQYF
TGTGCCAGCAGTTACTCTGGGTGGCAGTACTTC
>TRBV30|few|TRBD1|TRBJ1-2
CACLTGGKGYTF
TGTGCCTGCCTGACAGGGGGAAAAGGCTACACCTTC
>TRBV28|NA|NA|TRBJ2-6
CASSPRVSGANVLTF
TGTGCCAGCAGTCCGCGAGTGTCTGGGGCCAACGTCCTGACTTTC
>TRBV7-3|NA|TRBD2|TRBJ2-3
CASSSGPSGRYTQYF
TGTGCCAGCAGCTCCGGGCCTAGCGGGAGATATACGCAGTATTTT
>TRBV2|NA|TRBD1|TRBJ1-2
CARRDRGLEDYGYTF
TGTGCCCGCCGGGACAGGGGGCTGGAGGACTATGGCTACACCTTC
>TRBV30|NA|NA|TRBJ1-5
CAWSDAGYQPQHF
TGTGCCTGGAGCGATGCAGGTTATCAGCCCCAGCATTTT
>TRBV28|NA|TRBD1|TRBJ2-5
CASNWAGVLGQGSLQETQYF
TGTGCCAGCAATTGGGCCGGGGTTTTGGGACAGGGATCGCTTCAAGAGACCCAGTACTTC
>TRBV5-4|NA|NA|TRBJ2-2
CASSLGVVGELFF
TGTGCCAGCAGCCTGGGCGTCGTCGGGGAGCTGTTTTTT
>TRBV18|NA|NA|TRBJ1-2
CASSPPGGASSYGYTF
TGTGCCAGCTCACCACCAGGTGGGGCTTCTAGCTATGGCTACACCTTC